The rows below give T cell receptor beta chains drawn from one sample of a study of blood T cell repertoires in COVID-19. Here immunoSEQ multiplex PCR was the method, and the copy in TCRdb shows in-frame clones only, minus some. This table holds around 60,000 clones, around 80% found once. Sequencing input: peripheral blood. These receptors originate from a woman between 55 and 75 years old with acute or convalescent COVID-19. CDR3s include the opening cysteine and the closing phenylalanine or tryptophan. The order of the fields is clone size, V gene, D gene, J gene, CDR3 DNA, CDR3 protein. The D gene is left open where the match is weak. Clone size is stated in some rows and not others, as once, few, many or a class when expanded.

clone size: .
V gene: TRBV5-4
D gene: .
J gene: TRBJ1-2
CDR3 DNA: TGTGCCAGCAGCTCTCCGTCCCCTAACTATGGCTACACCTTC
CDR3 protein: CASSSPSPNYGYTF

clone size: .
V gene: TRBV20-1
D gene: TRBD1
J gene: TRBJ1-1
CDR3 DNA: TGCAGTGCTAGTAGGACAGGGGGGGGGAACACTGAAGCTTTCTTT
CDR3 protein: CSASRTGGGNTEAFF

clone size: .
V gene: TRBV27
D gene: TRBD1
J gene: TRBJ1-1
CDR3 DNA: TGTGCCAGCAGCCTCTGGGGAACAGGGGCAAGGAGGACTGAAGCTTTCTTT
CDR3 protein: CASSLWGTGARRTEAFF

clone size: once
V gene: TRBV2
D gene: .
J gene: TRBJ1-2
CDR3 DNA: TGTGCCAGCAGTGAGTACAGACGAGGCTACACCTTC
CDR3 protein: CASSEYRRGYTF

clone size: .
V gene: TRBV7-9
D gene: TRBD1
J gene: TRBJ1-2
CDR3 DNA: TGTGCCAGCAGCACCTTCGACAGGGCCAACTATGGCTACACCTTC
CDR3 protein: CASSTFDRANYGYTF

clone size: .
V gene: TRBV3-1/TRBV3-2
D gene: TRBD2
J gene: TRBJ2-1
CDR3 DNA: TGTGCCAGCAGCCAGGGGCTGCCTAGCGGGGGCCAAGGAAGTGAGCAGTTCTTC
CDR3 protein: CASSQGLPSGGQGSEQFF

clone size: .
V gene: TRBV21-1
D gene: .
J gene: TRBJ1-4
CDR3 DNA: TGTGCCAGCAGTCCAAAAATTGGCGCCCGCTGGAGACTGTTTTTT
CDR3 protein: CASSPKIGARWRLFF

clone size: .
V gene: TRBV5-5
D gene: TRBD1
J gene: TRBJ1-3
CDR3 DNA: TGTGCCAGCAGTTCCGACAGGGGGCTTAGCTCTGGAAACACCATATATTTT
CDR3 protein: CASSSDRGLSSGNTIYF

clone size: .
V gene: TRBV19
D gene: TRBD2
J gene: TRBJ2-3
CDR3 DNA: TGTGCCAGTAGTATACCCCGGGGTAGCGGGAGCACAGATACGCAGTATTTT
CDR3 protein: CASSIPRGSGSTDTQYF

clone size: .
V gene: TRBV18
D gene: TRBD2
J gene: TRBJ2-3
CDR3 DNA: TGTGCCAGCTCACCCGGACTAGCGGGGACTAGCACAGATACGCAGTATTTT
CDR3 protein: CASSPGLAGTSTDTQYF

clone size: .
V gene: TRBV6-6
D gene: .
J gene: TRBJ1-2
CDR3 DNA: TGTGCCAGCAGTTCCCTCAGGGAAGGGGTCTATGGCTACACCTTC
CDR3 protein: CASSSLREGVYGYTF

clone size: .
V gene: TRBV2
D gene: .
J gene: TRBJ2-2
CDR3 DNA: TGTGCCAGCAGTACCGTGAGGGCCGGGGAGCTGTTTTTT
CDR3 protein: CASSTVRAGELFF

clone size: .
V gene: TRBV2
D gene: .
J gene: TRBJ1-1
CDR3 DNA: TGTGCCAGCAGTGAAGCTAGAGTGAACACTGAAGCTTTCTTT
CDR3 protein: CASSEARVNTEAFF

clone size: .
V gene: TRBV6-1
D gene: TRBD1
J gene: TRBJ1-1
CDR3 DNA: TGTGCCAGCAGTGAAGGATTTTCGAGAGGGGGCGATCTGGACACTGAAGCTTTCTTT
CDR3 protein: CASSEGFSRGGDLDTEAFF

clone size: few
V gene: TRBV27
D gene: TRBD1
J gene: TRBJ1-5
CDR3 DNA: TGTGCCAGCAGTTCTCAGGGGGCTCCCACAATTTTTTCCCAGCATTTT
CDR3 protein: CASSSQGAPTIFSQHF

clone size: large
V gene: TRBV10-1
D gene: TRBD2
J gene: TRBJ2-1
CDR3 DNA: TGCGCCAGCAGTGCGGATAGCGGGGGGTACAATGAGCAGTTCTTC
CDR3 protein: CASSADSGGYNEQFF

clone size: .
V gene: TRBV24-1
D gene: .
J gene: TRBJ1-2
CDR3 DNA: TGTGCCACCAGTGATTTGCAGGCAGGTTCGGACTATGGCTACACCTTC
CDR3 protein: CATSDLQAGSDYGYTF

clone size: .
V gene: TRBV11-1
D gene: TRBD1
J gene: TRBJ1-1
CDR3 DNA: TGTGCCAGCAGCCCCCTCAGGGGGACCACTGAAGCTTTCTTT
CDR3 protein: CASSPLRGTTEAFF

clone size: .
V gene: TRBV7-9
D gene: .
J gene: TRBJ1-4
CDR3 DNA: TGTGCCAGCAGCTGGGGGCTGGGTGAAAAACTGTTTTTT
CDR3 protein: CASSWGLGEKLFF

clone size: .
V gene: TRBV18
D gene: .
J gene: TRBJ2-3
CDR3 DNA: TGTGCCAGCTCACCAGGCAGATCCACAGATACGCAGTATTTT
CDR3 protein: CASSPGRSTDTQYF

clone size: .
V gene: TRBV5-1
D gene: .
J gene: TRBJ1-2
CDR3 DNA: TGCGCCAGCAGGCGAGGGGGAACGGATGCTAACTATGGCTACACCTTC
CDR3 protein: CASRRGGTDANYGYTF

clone size: .
V gene: TRBV11-2
D gene: .
J gene: TRBJ1-4
CDR3 DNA: TGTGCCAGCAGCCTGGACAGATTACAGGAAAAACTGTTTTTT
CDR3 protein: CASSLDRLQEKLFF

clone size: .
V gene: TRBV10-1
D gene: TRBD1
J gene: TRBJ1-2
CDR3 DNA: TGCGCCAGCAGTGTTGGCAGGGGGCATGGCTACACCTTC
CDR3 protein: CASSVGRGHGYTF

clone size: .
V gene: TRBV18
D gene: .
J gene: TRBJ2-3
CDR3 DNA: TGTGCCAGCTCACCACCTAGCGTCACAGATACGCAGTATTTT
CDR3 protein: CASSPPSVTDTQYF

clone size: .
V gene: TRBV7-9
D gene: .
J gene: TRBJ1-1
CDR3 DNA: TGTGCCAGCAGCTTAGCGCAGACGGGTACAGCTTTCTTT
CDR3 protein: CASSLAQTGTAFF

clone size: .
V gene: TRBV7-2
D gene: TRBD1
J gene: TRBJ2-7
CDR3 DNA: TGTGCCAGCGCCCCGGGACAGGCCTCCTACGAGCAGTACTTC
CDR3 protein: CASAPGQASYEQYF

clone size: .
V gene: TRBV6-1
D gene: .
J gene: TRBJ1-5
CDR3 DNA: TGTGCCAGCAGTGAAGCGGCCAGGGTAAGCAATCAGCCCCAGCATTTT
CDR3 protein: CASSEAARVSNQPQHF

clone size: few
V gene: TRBV6-5
D gene: TRBD1
J gene: TRBJ2-7
CDR3 DNA: TGTGCCAATACGGGACAGGGGAAAGCCTACGAGCAGTACTTC
CDR3 protein: CANTGQGKAYEQYF

clone size: .
V gene: TRBV5-1
D gene: .
J gene: TRBJ1-3
CDR3 DNA: TGCGCCAGCAGCCTACGGACGGGATCTGGAAACACCATATATTTT
CDR3 protein: CASSLRTGSGNTIYF

clone size: .
V gene: TRBV11-3
D gene: .
J gene: TRBJ2-1
CDR3 DNA: TGTGCCAGCAGCTTAGAGCAGACAGGCCATGAGCAGTTCTTC
CDR3 protein: CASSLEQTGHEQFF

clone size: .
V gene: TRBV9
D gene: .
J gene: TRBJ2-1
CDR3 DNA: TGTGCCAGCAGCGTAGCTCCAGACTTCCCCTACAATGAGCAGTTCTTC
CDR3 protein: CASSVAPDFPYNEQFF

clone size: few
V gene: TRBV13
D gene: TRBD2
J gene: TRBJ2-1
CDR3 DNA: TGTGCCAGCAGCTTAAATCGCGGGGGGGTATTAGAGCAGTTCTTC
CDR3 protein: CASSLNRGGVLEQFF

clone size: .
V gene: TRBV3-1/TRBV3-2
D gene: .
J gene: TRBJ2-3
CDR3 DNA: TGTGCCAGCAGCCAAGGGGCAGCTAGCACAGATACGCAGTATTTT
CDR3 protein: CASSQGAASTDTQYF

clone size: few
V gene: TRBV5-5
D gene: .
J gene: TRBJ1-2
CDR3 DNA: TGTGCCAGCAGCTTGGACAGGGCTAACTATGGCTACACCTTC
CDR3 protein: CASSLDRANYGYTF

clone size: .
V gene: TRBV9
D gene: TRBD2
J gene: TRBJ2-7
CDR3 DNA: TGTGCCAGCAGCGTAGGGTCGGGAGGCTACGAGCAGTACTTC
CDR3 protein: CASSVGSGGYEQYF

clone size: .
V gene: TRBV5-1
D gene: TRBD1
J gene: TRBJ2-5
CDR3 DNA: TGCGCCAGCAGCTTAGGCAGGGGGAAAGAGACCCAGTACTTC
CDR3 protein: CASSLGRGKETQYF

clone size: few
V gene: TRBV7-2
D gene: TRBD1
J gene: TRBJ1-2
CDR3 DNA: TGTGCCAGCAGCTTCAAGGGACAGGGGGTCGATGGCTACACCTTC
CDR3 protein: CASSFKGQGVDGYTF

clone size: once
V gene: TRBV7-9
D gene: .
J gene: TRBJ1-5
CDR3 DNA: TGTGCCAGCAGAGGGGCCGGGCCCCAGCATTTT
CDR3 protein: CASRGAGPQHF

clone size: .
V gene: TRBV3-1/TRBV3-2
D gene: .
J gene: TRBJ1-1
CDR3 DNA: TGTGCCAGCAGCCAAGATACCGGGGGGCGCGTGGCTTTCTTT
CDR3 protein: CASSQDTGGRVAFF

clone size: once
V gene: TRBV10-1
D gene: TRBD1
J gene: TRBJ1-5
CDR3 DNA: TGCGCCAGCGGTACAGGGGATCAGCCCCAGCATTTT
CDR3 protein: CASGTGDQPQHF